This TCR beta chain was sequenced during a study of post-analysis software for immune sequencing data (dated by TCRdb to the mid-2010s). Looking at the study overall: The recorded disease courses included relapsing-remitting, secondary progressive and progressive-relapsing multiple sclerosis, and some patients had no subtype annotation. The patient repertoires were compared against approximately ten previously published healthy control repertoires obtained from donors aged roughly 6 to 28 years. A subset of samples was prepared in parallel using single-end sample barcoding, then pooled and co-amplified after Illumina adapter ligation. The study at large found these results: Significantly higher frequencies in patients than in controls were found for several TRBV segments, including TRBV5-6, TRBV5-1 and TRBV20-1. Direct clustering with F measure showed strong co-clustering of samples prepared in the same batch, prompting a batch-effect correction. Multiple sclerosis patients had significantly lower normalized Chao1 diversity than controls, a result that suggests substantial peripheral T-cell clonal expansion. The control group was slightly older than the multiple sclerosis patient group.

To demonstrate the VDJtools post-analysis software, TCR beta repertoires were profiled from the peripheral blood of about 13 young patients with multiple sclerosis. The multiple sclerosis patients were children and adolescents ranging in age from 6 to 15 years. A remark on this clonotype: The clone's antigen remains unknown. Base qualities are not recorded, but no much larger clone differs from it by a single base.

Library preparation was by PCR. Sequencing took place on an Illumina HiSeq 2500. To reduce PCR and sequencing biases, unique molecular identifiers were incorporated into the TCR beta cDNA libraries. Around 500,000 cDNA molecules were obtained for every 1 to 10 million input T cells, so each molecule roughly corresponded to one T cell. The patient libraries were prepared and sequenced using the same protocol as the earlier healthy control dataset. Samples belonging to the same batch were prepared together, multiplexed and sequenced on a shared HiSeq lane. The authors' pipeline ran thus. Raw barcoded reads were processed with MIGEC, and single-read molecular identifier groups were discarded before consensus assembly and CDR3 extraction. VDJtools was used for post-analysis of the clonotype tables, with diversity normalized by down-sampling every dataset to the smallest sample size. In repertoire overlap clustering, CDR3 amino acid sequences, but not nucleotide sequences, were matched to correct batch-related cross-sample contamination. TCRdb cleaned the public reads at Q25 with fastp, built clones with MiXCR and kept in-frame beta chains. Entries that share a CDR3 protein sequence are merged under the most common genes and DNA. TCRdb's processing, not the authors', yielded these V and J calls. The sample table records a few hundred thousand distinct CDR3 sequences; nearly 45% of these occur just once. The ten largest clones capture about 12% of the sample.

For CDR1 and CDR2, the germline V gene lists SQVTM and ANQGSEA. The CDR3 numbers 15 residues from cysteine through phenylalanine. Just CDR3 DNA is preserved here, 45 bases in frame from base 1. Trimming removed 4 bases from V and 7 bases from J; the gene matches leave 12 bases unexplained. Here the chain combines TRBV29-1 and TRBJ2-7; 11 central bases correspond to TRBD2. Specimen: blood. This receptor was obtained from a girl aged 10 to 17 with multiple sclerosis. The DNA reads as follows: TGCAGCGTTGGTAGCGGGAGGGCTGAGTCTAGAGAGCAGTACTTC. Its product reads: CSVGSGRAESREQYF.